The 16 T cell receptor beta chains given below trace back to one sample, sequenced in a study of blood T cell repertoires in COVID-19. The assay was immunoSEQ multiplex PCR, and TCRdb's table has in-frame clones only and misses some. The profile shows about 220,000 clones, around four fifths of them singletons. The specimen was peripheral blood. The receptors were gathered from a woman in her sixties who had recovered from COVID-19.

This rearrangement joins TRBV9 to TRBJ1-1; D perhaps matches TRBD1 (5 bases). V was clipped by 4 bases and J by 8 bases, with 18 bases between them. The CDR3 extends over 14 amino acids. Germline CDR1 and CDR2: SGDLS and YYNGEE. The CDR3 spells CASSWGDEPLEAFF. In nucleotides, the CDR3 is TGTGCCAGCAGCTGGGGGGACGAACCTCTGGAAGCTTTCTTT.

The chain links TRBV3-1 (or the pseudogene TRBV3-2) to TRBJ1-1; 12 nucleotides align to TRBD1. V trimming: 3 bases; J trimming: 3 bases; junction bases outside the gene matches: 2. This CDR3 is 15 amino acids long. CDR1 is LGHDT and CDR2 is YNNKEL in the germline V gene (reference sequence). CDR3: CASSQRDRGHTEAFF. The DNA for the CDR3 is TGTGCCAGCAGCCAGAGGGACAGGGGGCACACTGAAGCTTTCTTT.

This chain connects TRBV3-1 (or the pseudogene TRBV3-2) to TRBJ1-2; D is unresolved. Trimming took off 0 bases at V and 1 base at J, with 9 bases between the two ends. The CDR3 runs to 15 residues. Germline V gives CDR1 LGHDT, CDR2 YNNKEL (reference sequence). For the CDR3, the DNA is TGTGCCAGCAGCCAAGATTCCCAGATTAACTATGGCTACACCTTC. Translated, it gives CASSQDSQINYGYTF.

The gene calls are TRBV5-6 and TRBJ2-7, with TRBD1 identical over 7 bases. This CDR3 spans 14 amino acids. From germline, CDR1 is SGHDT and CDR2 YYEEEE. The V and J ends lost 0 bases and 6 bases, in that order; junction bases with no gene match: 6. Here the CDR3 reads CASSLGDRTGEQYF. The CDR3 DNA is TGTGCCAGCAGCTTGGGGGACAGAACCGGCGAGCAGTACTTC.

This clone was detected many times. The rearrangement links TRBV7-3 to TRBJ2-3; possible D gene TRBD2, 6 bases. V was clipped by 5 bases and J by 6 bases, with 21 bases between them. CDR3 length: 16 amino acids. The germline V gene encodes CDR1 SGHTA and CDR2 FQGTGA. The CDR3 nucleotides are TGTGCCAGCAGCCCCATACCGGACTGGGAGGTGGATACGCAGTATTTT. Translated: CASSPIPDWEVDTQYF.

There are a few counts of this clone. This chain uses TRBV5-5 with TRBJ2-2, with 7 bases fitting TRBD2. The CDR3 extends over 15 amino acids. V shed 1 base and J 6 bases; nucleotides not matched to a gene: 6. Per the germline V gene, CDR1 is SGHKS and CDR2 is YYEKEE (reference sequence). The CDR3 region is CASSLQRGGPGELFF. In DNA form, the CDR3 reads TGTGCCAGCAGCTTGCAGCGGGGAGGTCCCGGGGAGCTGTTTTTT.

This chain joins TRBV7-9 and TRBJ2-3; D call uncertain. The V gene lost 6 bases and the J gene lost 0 bases, with 13 bases spanning the gap. CDR3 length equals 15 residues. The germline V gene has CDR1 SEHNR and CDR2 FQNEAQ (reference sequence). CDR3 amino acids: CASRNGLLSTDTQYF. The DNA for the CDR3 is TGTGCCAGCAGAAATGGGCTCCTGAGCACAGATACGCAGTATTTT.

This clone was observed once. The rearrangement links TRBV11-1 to TRBJ2-7; tentative D call: TRBD2 (5 bases). This CDR3 is built from 13 residues. Germline loops: CDR1 SGHAT, CDR2 FQDESV (reference sequence). V was cut by 1 base and J by 6 bases, with 10 bases left in between. This CDR3 is CASSLVLGSEQYF. The CDR3 nucleotides read TGTGCCAGCAGCTTAGTGTTGGGGAGCGAGCAGTACTTC.

The chain is built from TRBV19 and TRBJ1-2, with 8 positions matching TRBD1. The ends lost 3 bases at V and 8 bases at J; junction bases unmatched: 5. Germline V gene data show CDR1 as LNHDA and CDR2 as SQIVND (reference sequence). There are 13 residues in the CDR3. Here the CDR3 DNA reads TGTGCCAGTAGTATCAGGGGGCTAGGGGGCTACACCTTC. Residues: CASSIRGLGGYTF.

The rearrangement joins TRBV30 to TRBJ1-2; 8 nucleotides align to TRBD1. Trimming cost V 1 base and J 1 base; bases outside gene matches: 8. From germline, CDR1 is GTSNPN and CDR2 SVGIG (reference sequence). The CDR3 has 16 amino acids. As DNA, the CDR3 is TGTGCCTGGAGTGCCCCCCGGACAGGGATTAACTATGGCTACACCTTC. As protein: CAWSAPRTGINYGYTF.

The chain employs TRBV10-3 and TRBJ1-5; D remains unclear. From germline, CDR1 is ENHRY and CDR2 SYGVKD. The V end was cut by 4 bases, the J end by 0 bases, with 7 bases between. CDR3 size: 14 residues. The CDR3 coding sequence is TGTGCCATCAGTGGAGCTTATAGCAATCAGCCCCAGCATTTT. This encodes CAISGAYSNQPQHF.

This clone was picked up one time. This sequence joins TRBV30 and TRBJ1-2; D is unclear. V was cut by 0 bases and J by 7 bases, with 9 bases left in between. Germline V gives CDR1 GTSNPN, CDR2 SVGIG (reference sequence). CDR3 size: 12 residues. For the CDR3, the DNA is TGTGCCTGGAGTGTACTGGTTGGTGGCTACACCTTC. Its translation is CAWSVLVGGYTF.

CDR3 DNA sequence: TGTGCCAGCAGCGCTTCACTAAACTATGGCTACACCTTC. It codes for CASSASLNYGYTF. The chain joins TRBV9 to TRBJ1-2; D gene uncertain. The CDR3 spans 13 residues. Germline V gene lookup returns CDR1 SGDLS and CDR2 YYNGEE. Trimming removed 3 bases at V and 2 bases at J, with 8 bases between.

The chain joins TRBV6-5 to TRBJ2-7; 9 bases fit TRBD1. Trimming removed 6 bases from V and 3 bases from J; junction bases left unmatched: 9. Germline V gene lookup returns CDR1 MNHEY and CDR2 SVGAGI. The CDR3 runs 15 residues. CDR3 loop: CASRAQGAVSYEQYF. The CDR3 bases are TGTGCCAGCAGGGCACAGGGGGCTGTGAGCTACGAGCAGTACTTC.

Only one count was recorded for this clone. The J gene is TRBJ2-3, the V gene TRBV6-5; 11 positions agree with TRBD2. The CDR3 length is 14 residues. V lost 7 bases, J lost 7 bases, and 7 bases stayed unmatched. Germline V gene sequence: CDR1 MNHEY, CDR2 SVGAGI. The CDR3 DNA sequence: TGTGCCAGCAATAGCGGGGGGGGGCGGTATACGCAGTATTTT. This encodes CASNSGGGRYTQYF.

V usage is TRBV7-9 and J usage is TRBJ2-3; D not certain. Germline V gene sequence: CDR1 SEHNR, CDR2 FQNEAQ (reference sequence). V was clipped by 5 bases and J by 4 bases, with 7 bases between them. The CDR3 is 12 amino acids. The CDR3 loop reads CASSPRADTQYF. The CDR3 nucleotides are TGTGCCAGCAGCCCTCGAGCAGATACGCAGTATTTT. Based on the CDR3 plus reference TRBV7-9 and TRBJ2-3, the full variable domain is DTGVSQNPRHKITKRGQNVTFRCDPISEHNRLYWYRQTLGQGPEFLTYFQNEAQLEKSRLLSDRFSAERPKGSFSTLEIQRTEQGDSAMYLCASSPRADTQYFGPGTRLTVL.